Below are 32 T cell receptor beta chains sequenced from a single sample in a study of blood T cell repertoires in COVID-19. The assay was immunoSEQ multiplex PCR, and TCRdb's table has in-frame clones only and misses some. The sample records approximately 140,000 clones, about 89% being singletons. The sample comprised peripheral blood. Source of these receptors: a man aged 80 or over with acute or convalescent COVID-19.

V gene TRBV5-1 combines with J gene TRBJ2-3, with no clear D. The CDR3 covers 13 residues. Trimming shortened V by 5 bases and J by 0 bases, and 7 bases separated the two germline ends. Germline V gene lookup returns CDR1 SGHRS and CDR2 YFSETQ. For the CDR3, the DNA is TGCGCCAGCAGACTGTCGAGCACAGATACGCAGTATTTT. This codes for CASRLSSTDTQYF.

V is TRBV30 and J is TRBJ2-7, with D perhaps matching TRBD1 (6 bases). The CDR3 runs to 13 residues. CDR1 and CDR2 (germline): GTSNPN, SVGIG (reference sequence). The V end was cut by 4 bases, the J end by 0 bases, with 10 bases between. The chain's CDR3 is CAWNPDSSYEQYF. In DNA, the CDR3 is TGTGCCTGGAACCCGGACAGCTCCTACGAGCAGTACTTC.

This CDR3 is CASSQASGNSPLHF. CDR3 DNA sequence: TGTGCCAGCAGCCAAGCTTCGGGAAATTCACCCCTCCACTTT. The chain couples TRBV3-1 (or the pseudogene TRBV3-2) to TRBJ1-6; D is uncertain. The CDR3 has 14 amino acids. Germline V gene sequence: CDR1 LGHDT, CDR2 YNNKEL (reference sequence). Trimming took 1 base from V and 7 from J, leaving 8 bases between them.

V gene TRBV4-1 combines with J gene TRBJ1-3, with 8 bases fitting TRBD1. Germline V CDR1 and CDR2: MGHRA, YSYEKL. J lost 2 bases, V lost 7 bases, and 16 bases had no gene match. The CDR3 is made up of 18 amino acids. The CDR3 nucleotides read TGCGCCAGCAAATTGAGTCAGGACAGGGCGGGCGCTGGAAACACCATATATTTT. As protein: CASKLSQDRAGAGNTIYF.

The chain uses TRBV4-1 and TRBJ1-2, with D tentatively TRBD1 (5 bases). The germline V and J ends were trimmed by 0 bases and 1 base, with 12 bases remaining between them. Germline V gives CDR1 MGHRA, CDR2 YSYEKL. CDR3 size: 16 residues. CDR3 DNA sequence: TGCGCCAGCAGCCAAGATTGGGACTCATATAACTATGGCTACACCTTC. Protein sequence: CASSQDWDSYNYGYTF.

CDR3 DNA sequence: TGTGCCAGCAGACTCGGACTAGCGGAAGAGACCCAGTACTTC. Its protein product is CASRLGLAEETQYF. This chain uses TRBV7-9 with TRBJ2-5; 10 nucleotides align to TRBD2. This CDR3 region has 14 residues. Germline CDR1 reads SEHNR; CDR2 reads FQNEAQ (reference sequence). Trimming took 6 bases from V and 3 from J; bases not matched to a gene: 4.

The rearrangement links TRBV11-2 to TRBJ2-3; D possibly corresponds to TRBD2 (5 bases). CDR3 length equals 12 residues. V gave up 8 bases and J gave up 0 bases, with 6 bases separating them. Germline CDR1 SGHAT, CDR2 FQNNGV. CDR3 region: CASEGSTDTQYF. In DNA form, the CDR3 reads TGTGCCAGCGAGGGAAGCACAGATACGCAGTATTTT.

The V gene is TRBV5-1, the J gene TRBJ1-1; 7 positions match TRBD1. V was pared by 0 bases and J by 6 bases, with 5 bases of the junction left unmatched. The germline V gene has CDR1 SGHRS and CDR2 YFSETQ. The CDR3 is made up of 14 amino acids. In nucleotides, the CDR3 is TGCGCCAGCAGCTTGGAGGGGGCTTCGGCTGAAGCTTTCTTT. It is translated as CASSLEGASAEAFF. The whole variable domain, filled in from reference TRBV5-1 and TRBJ1-1, reads KAGVTQTPRYLIKTRGQQVTLSCSPISGHRSVSWYQQTPGQGLQFLFEYFSETQRNKGNFPGRFSGRQFSNSRSEMNVSTLELGDSALYLCASSLEGASAEAFFGQGTRLTVV.

The V and J genes are TRBV6-5 and TRBJ1-1; D is possibly TRBD1 (6 bases). From germline, CDR1 is MNHEY and CDR2 SVGAGI. V was cut by 6 bases and J by 1 base, with 15 bases left in between. The CDR3 has 15 residues. CDR3 loop: CASRLRQVGNTEAFF. DNA for the CDR3: TGTGCCAGCAGACTAAGACAGGTGGGGAACACTGAAGCTTTCTTT.

This clone turned up a few times. This chain joins TRBV7-9 and TRBJ1-5; no clear D gene. In germline, CDR1 is SEHNR, CDR2 FQNEAQ (reference sequence). The V end lost 11 bases, the J end lost 0 bases, and 17 bases lay between the germline ends. The CDR3 is 15 residues long. CDR3 amino acids: CAGQEEFYSNQPQHF. CDR3 nucleotides: TGTGCCGGTCAGGAGGAGTTTTATAGCAATCAGCCCCAGCATTTT.

The chain recombines TRBV3-1 (or the pseudogene TRBV3-2) with TRBJ2-1; 8 positions match TRBD2. V gave up 3 bases and J gave up 2 bases; unmatched junction bases: 6. CDR3 size: 16 residues. Germline values: CDR1 LGHDT, CDR2 YNNKEL (reference sequence). The chain's CDR3 is CASSHLSGDTYNEQFF. The CDR3 DNA sequence: TGTGCCAGCAGCCACCTTAGCGGGGACACCTACAATGAGCAGTTCTTC.

The V and J genes are TRBV9 and TRBJ2-5; D is perhaps TRBD2 (6 bases). Germline V gene lookup returns CDR1 SGDLS and CDR2 YYNGEE. V was clipped by 0 bases and J by 4 bases, with 10 bases between them. CDR3 size: 14 residues. CDR3 bases: TGTGCCAGCAGCGTAGAGGGAGCGGGAGAGACCCAGTACTTC. Translating it yields CASSVEGAGETQYF.

The table lists this clone with a few counts. The V gene is TRBV5-1, the J gene TRBJ1-1; D gene unclear. This CDR3 comprises 13 residues. The germline V gene has CDR1 SGHRS and CDR2 YFSETQ. Trimming removed 5 bases from V and 1 base from J, with 9 bases in between. The CDR3 DNA is TGCGCCAGCAGGCAGGAACCGAACACTGAAGCTTTCTTT. The encoded protein is CASRQEPNTEAFF. Combining the CDR3 with reference TRBV5-1 and TRBJ1-1 gives the whole variable domain KAGVTQTPRYLIKTRGQQVTLSCSPISGHRSVSWYQQTPGQGLQFLFEYFSETQRNKGNFPGRFSGRQFSNSRSEMNVSTLELGDSALYLCASRQEPNTEAFFGQGTRLTVV.

This chain uses TRBV6-5 with TRBJ2-6, with a weak D call TRBD2 (5 bases). There are 15 residues in the CDR3. The germline V gene has CDR1 MNHEY and CDR2 SVGAGI. Trimming took 2 bases from V and 3 from J, leaving 8 bases between them. CDR3 DNA: TGTGCCAGCAGTTACCGCGGAGGTGGGGCCAACGTCCTGACTTTC. It codes for CASSYRGGGANVLTF.

This clone has only one observation. The chain uses TRBV9 and TRBJ2-2; 11 bases align to TRBD2. Germline CDR1 SGDLS, CDR2 YYNGEE. CDR3 size: 17 residues. Trimming at V came to 4 bases and at J to 4 bases, leaving 9 bases not matched to a gene. The CDR3 coding sequence is TGTGCCAGCAGCCCCGGGACTAGCGGCTTGGGCACCGGGGAGCTGTTTTTT. Translated: CASSPGTSGLGTGELFF.

Only one count was recorded for this clone. The chain employs TRBV12-3 or TRBV12-4 and TRBJ2-1; TRBD2 might be the D (5 bases). Trimming shortened V by 8 bases and J by 8 bases, and 13 bases separated the two germline ends. The CDR3 sequence is 12 residues long. This CDR3 reads CASSSFGDEQFF. DNA for the CDR3: TGTGCCAGCTCCAGTTTCGGGGATGAGCAGTTCTTC.

The CDR3 sequence is CASSAQGGYGYTF. The DNA of the CDR3 is TGTGCCAGTAGTGCACAGGGGGGGTATGGCTACACCTTC. J is TRBJ1-2 and V is TRBV19; 8 positions agree with TRBD1. Germline V gives CDR1 LNHDA, CDR2 SQIVND (reference sequence). This CDR3 contains 13 residues. V lost 5 bases, J lost 5 bases, and 4 bases stayed unmatched. The whole variable domain, remainder taken from reference TRBV19 and TRBJ1-2, is DGGITQSPKYLFRKEGQNVTLSCEQNLNHDAMYWYRQDPGQGLRLIYYSQIVNDFQKGDIAEGYSVSREKKESFPLTVTSAQKNPTAFYLCASSAQGGYGYTFGSGTRLTVV.

The chain uses TRBV24-1 and TRBJ2-1; D is possibly TRBD2 (6 bases). This CDR3 is built from 15 residues. Trimming took off 6 bases at V and 0 bases at J, with 11 bases between the two ends. CDR1 and CDR2 (germline): KGHDR, SFDVKD. The CDR3 coding sequence is TGTGCCACCAGTAAGGACGGGAGCTCCTACAATGAGCAGTTCTTC. Translating gives CATSKDGSSYNEQFF.

This clone was detected a few times. CDR3 sequence reads: CASSQAGLAGGLGTGELFF. The CDR3 bases are TGTGCCAGCAGCCAAGCAGGACTAGCGGGGGGGCTCGGCACCGGGGAGCTGTTTTTT. This rearrangement joins TRBV4-2 to TRBJ2-2, with 15 bases matching TRBD2. Trimming at V came to 1 base and at J to 4 bases, leaving 7 bases not matched to a gene. This CDR3 comprises 19 residues. The V gene's germline CDR1 is LGHNA and CDR2 YNFKEQ.

This sequence joins TRBV6-5 and TRBJ2-1; D is possibly TRBD2 (5 bases). CDR1 MNHEY and CDR2 SVGAGI come from the germline V gene. Trimming pared 6 bases from V and 6 bases from J, leaving 6 bases between. CDR3 length equals 11 residues. The CDR3 spells CASRGLNEQFF. The CDR3 DNA sequence: TGTGCCAGCAGAGGACTCAATGAGCAGTTCTTC.

This sequence joins TRBV5-1 and TRBJ2-5; 8 bases are shared with TRBD1. Germline V gives CDR1 SGHRS, CDR2 YFSETQ. V was clipped by 4 bases and J by 5 bases; unmatched bases: 7. CDR3 size: 14 residues. Written as DNA, the CDR3 is TGCGCCAGCAGCGAGAAGACAGGGGTGGAGACCCAGTACTTC. Amino acids: CASSEKTGVETQYF.

The V and J genes are TRBV3-1 (or the pseudogene TRBV3-2) and TRBJ2-7; TRBD2 might be the D (6 bases). Trimming shortened V by 4 bases and J by 0 bases, and 10 bases separated the two germline ends. The CDR3 length is 14 residues. Germline CDR1 and CDR2: LGHDT and YNNKEL (reference sequence). The CDR3 region is CASSRDGSSYEQYF. In DNA, the CDR3 is TGTGCCAGCAGCCGGGACGGGAGCTCCTACGAGCAGTACTTC.

The chain is built from TRBV12-3 or TRBV12-4 and TRBJ1-2; 7 nucleotides align to TRBD1. This CDR3 comprises 13 residues. Unmatched junction bases numbered 1, after V lost 4 bases and J lost 2 bases. The CDR3 reads CASSSGQNYGYTF. The CDR3 region has the DNA TGTGCCAGCAGTTCGGGACAGAACTATGGCTACACCTTC.

This chain connects TRBV25-1 to TRBJ2-5; TRBD1 matches 9 bases. The junction had 8 bases not matched to a gene; V was cut back by 6 bases and J by 3 bases. Germline-derived CDR1 and CDR2 are MGHDK and SYGVNS. The CDR3 length is 15 residues. The CDR3 is CASSPGTGWEETQYF. CDR3 coding DNA: TGTGCCAGCAGCCCCGGGACAGGGTGGGAAGAGACCCAGTACTTC.

This chain links TRBV5-1 with TRBJ2-5; perhaps TRBD2 as D (5 bases). V was pared by 4 bases and J by 4 bases, with 14 bases between. Germline V lookup: CDR1 SGHRS, CDR2 YFSETQ. CDR3 length: 14 amino acids. CDR3 sequence (DNA): TGCGCCAGCAGCAGGGATTCTCGGGGAGAGACCCAGTACTTC. This translates into CASSRDSRGETQYF.

The chain couples TRBV7-9 to TRBJ1-3; D perhaps matches TRBD1 (6 bases). Germline V CDR1 and CDR2: SEHNR, FQNEAQ (reference sequence). The CDR3 extends over 15 amino acids. Trimming took off 3 bases at V and 0 bases at J, with 9 bases between the two ends. The CDR3 nucleotides are TGTGCCAGCAGCTTGACAGGTCCCTCTGGAAACACCATATATTTT. Amino acid sequence: CASSLTGPSGNTIYF. Full variable domain (rest looked up from reference TRBV7-9 and TRBJ1-3): DTGVSQNPRHKITKRGQNVTFRCDPISEHNRLYWYRQTLGQGPEFLTYFQNEAQLEKSRLLSDRFSAERPKGSFSTLEIQRTEQGDSAMYLCASSLTGPSGNTIYFGEGSWLTVV.

Points on this clone: This CDR3 is also generated by other DNA sequences in the sample. The rearrangement links TRBV6-5 to TRBJ1-3; tentatively, D is TRBD1 (6 bases). CDR1 is MNHEY, CDR2 SVGAGI, per germline. CDR3 length equals 14 residues. V was shortened by 6 bases and J by 1 base, with 10 bases between the two germline ends. The CDR3 DNA sequence: TGTGCCAGCAGGTCAGGGGTATCTGGAAACACCATATATTTT. It encodes CASRSGVSGNTIYF.

This clone was picked up one time. The chain has TRBV11-3 and TRBJ2-1, with a tentative D call TRBD1 (5 bases). Germline loops: CDR1 SGHNT, CDR2 YENEEA. This CDR3 has 16 residues. V gave up 5 bases and J gave up 3 bases, with 17 bases separating them. As DNA, the CDR3 is TGTGCCAGCAGCGACAGTCTGCGCGTTGGCTACAATGAGCAGTTCTTC. Its protein is CASSDSLRVGYNEQFF.

V gene TRBV7-3 combines with J gene TRBJ2-4, with a weak D call TRBD2 (6 bases). The CDR3 has 15 amino acids. V was trimmed by 3 bases and J by 8 bases, leaving 17 bases between them. Germline V gene lookup returns CDR1 SGHTA and CDR2 FQGTGA. The CDR3 protein is CASSLGPPRGDIQYF. The CDR3 coding sequence is TGTGCCAGCAGCTTGGGACCTCCGCGGGGAGACATTCAGTACTTC.

This chain joins TRBV11-3 and TRBJ2-2; D perhaps matches TRBD1 (6 bases). This CDR3 has 15 amino acids. Trimming left V 4 bases short and J 8 bases short, with 17 bases between. Germline V gene data show CDR1 as SGHNT and CDR2 as YENEEA. Here the CDR3 DNA reads TGTGCCAGCAGCTGGGACACAGGGCCCAGTGGGGAGCTGTTTTTT. Translating gives CASSWDTGPSGELFF.

This clone has a single count. This chain uses TRBV3-1 (or the pseudogene TRBV3-2) with TRBJ2-2, with D perhaps matching TRBD2 (5 bases). V lost 2 bases and J lost 10, with 20 bases in between. Germline CDR1 LGHDT, CDR2 YNNKEL (reference sequence). The CDR3 is made up of 16 amino acids. CDR3 residues: CASSQIRPTMGEELFF. For the CDR3, the DNA is TGTGCCAGCAGCCAAATAAGGCCTACCATGGGAGAGGAGCTGTTTTTT.

This chain uses TRBV19 with TRBJ1-3; D remains ambiguous. V lost 10 bases to trimming and J lost 2 bases, with 15 bases between them. CDR3 length: 14 residues. The V gene's germline CDR1 is LNHDA and CDR2 SQIVND (reference sequence). The CDR3 here is CAISTTNAGNTIYF. The CDR3 DNA reads as TGTGCCATTTCGACGACTAACGCTGGAAACACCATATATTTT. The whole variable domain, filled in from reference TRBV19 and TRBJ1-3, reads DGGITQSPKYLFRKEGQNVTLSCEQNLNHDAMYWYRQDPGQGLRLIYYSQIVNDFQKGDIAEGYSVSREKKESFPLTVTSAQKNPTAFYLCAISTTNAGNTIYFGEGSWLTVV.